Listed below are T cell receptor beta chains from one sample, sequenced in a study of human T cells and chemical hapten exposure. TCRdb processed the RACE reads anew with MiXCR; each CDR3 protein has one entry. Among around 130,000 distinct CDR3 sequences listed, about 11% were seen once. The starting material was whole blood, obtained in connection with sensitization to the hapten diphenylcyclopropenone (DPC). These receptors were obtained from a woman aged 45-65 years with alopecia areata. Some clones in this sample may be carry-over from other donors' samples. Each CDR3 is given with its conserved first and last residue. Fields, in order: V gene, J gene, D gene, clone size, CDR3 DNA, CDR3 protein. The D gene is left open where the match is weak. A row's size may be missing; if present it is once, few, many or a size class.

TRBV7-2	TRBJ2-5	TRBD2	.	TGTGCCAGCAGCCCGCAGACTAGCAGGTCGGAGACCCAGTACTTC	CASSPQTSRSETQYF
TRBV13	TRBJ2-2	TRBD2	few	TGTGCCAGCAGCGCAGTTCTAGGACTAGCGGGAGCCACGAACACCGGGGAGCTGTTTTTT	CASSAVLGLAGATNTGELFF
TRBV6-1	TRBJ2-1	TRBD2	many	TGTGCCAGCAGTGGAGGTGCTAGCGGGAGGGCCTACAATGAGCAGTTCTTC	CASSGGASGRAYNEQFF
TRBV20-1	TRBJ1-1	TRBD1	.	TGCAGTGCTATTCGGGACAGGGCCTATGCTTTCACTGAAGCTTTCTTT	CSAIRDRAYAFTEAFF
TRBV6-5	TRBJ1-2	TRBD1	.	TGTGCCAGCAGTTACGGGACAGGGAGTGGCTACACCTTC	CASSYGTGSGYTF
TRBV11-3	TRBJ2-1	.	.	TGTGCCAGCGGCCCGGAGGGGGGGGCCTACAATGAGCAGTTCTTC	CASGPEGGAYNEQFF
TRBV3-1	TRBJ1-6	TRBD1	few	TGTGCCAGCTCCGGGACAGATAATAATTCACCCCTCCACTTT	CASSGTDNNSPLHF
TRBV12-3/TRBV12-4	TRBJ2-3	TRBD2	.	TGTGCCACTTCCCGTGGGGAGGGACCTGGCACAGATACGCAGTATTTT	CATSRGEGPGTDTQYF
TRBV5-1	TRBJ1-2	.	.	TGCGCCAGCAGCTTGGCGTTCAGGGATGGCTACACCTTC	CASSLAFRDGYTF
TRBV30	TRBJ2-5	.	few	TGTGCCTGGACCTCCGGAGGGGCAGAGACCCAGTACTTC	CAWTSGGAETQYF
TRBV28	TRBJ1-1	TRBD1	.	TGTGCCAGCAGTTCAGGGGGCGCAATGAACACTGAAGCTTTCTTT	CASSSGGAMNTEAFF
TRBV12-3/TRBV12-4	TRBJ2-1	.	few	TGTGCCAGCAGTCGTGGTAGGTTGAATGAGCAGTTCTTC	CASSRGRLNEQFF
TRBV5-1	TRBJ1-1	.	.	TGCGCCAGCAGCTTATACGGGGCCCACACTGAAGCTTTCTTT	CASSLYGAHTEAFF
TRBV20-1	TRBJ1-4	.	few	TGCAGTGCTAGAACGGCAGGGGTAGACGGAAAACTGTTTTTT	CSARTAGVDGKLFF
TRBV19	TRBJ2-3	.	many	TGTGCCAGTAGTTCGCGCTACGATACGCAGTATTTT	CASSSRYDTQYF
TRBV7-8	TRBJ2-2	.	.	TGTGCCAGCAGCTTAGCGCGGGCCCTTCCCACCGGGGAGCTGTTTTTT	CASSLARALPTGELFF
TRBV4-3	TRBJ2-3	TRBD2	few	TGCGCCAGCAGCCAGGGGACTAGCAGTGAGGGGCACACAGATACGCAGTATTTT	CASSQGTSSEGHTDTQYF
TRBV6-5	TRBJ2-1	TRBD1	few	TGTGCCAGCAGTTACGGGCAGGGGGCGAGGGAGCAGTTCTTC	CASSYGQGAREQFF
TRBV6-2/TRBV6-3	TRBJ1-1	.	.	TGTGCCAGCAGTTATGTGTACACTGAAGCTTTCTTT	CASSYVYTEAFF
TRBV18	TRBJ1-2	.	few	TGTGCCAGCTCACCGGACGGAGGCGATGGCTACACCTTC	CASSPDGGDGYTF
TRBV12-3/TRBV12-4	TRBJ2-3	.	few	TGTGCCAGCAGTTTAAGTCAGTGGGCAGATACGCAGTATTTT	CASSLSQWADTQYF
TRBV9	TRBJ1-6	TRBD1	.	TGTGCCAGCAGCCCAGGGGGTGGGGATTCACCCCTCCACTTT	CASSPGGGDSPLHF
TRBV9	TRBJ1-6	.	many	TGTGCCAGCAGCGTCGACCGGGCTAATTCACCCCTCCACTTT	CASSVDRANSPLHF
TRBV29-1	TRBJ2-5	.	few	TGCAGCGTTGCTTTTCCGGGGCCCCAAGAGACCCAGTACTTC	CSVAFPGPQETQYF
TRBV20-1	TRBJ1-5	.	.	.	CSANPLRQPQHF
TRBV6-6	TRBJ2-1	.	few	TGTGCCAGCAGCTGGGAGGATGAGCAGTTCTTC	CASSWEDEQFF
TRBV28	TRBJ1-5	.	few	TGTGCCAGCAGTCCTGTTCCAGGGGAATCTCAGCCCCAGCATTTT	CASSPVPGESQPQHF
TRBV6-5	TRBJ1-1	.	.	TGTGCCAGCAGTTACGGGGGGGTCACTGAAGCTTTCTTT	CASSYGGVTEAFF
TRBV10-1	TRBJ1-5	.	once	TGCGCCAGCAGTGAGATAGGAGGTTACCAGCCCCAGCATTTT	CASSEIGGYQPQHF
TRBV28	TRBJ2-3	TRBD2	.	TGTGCCAGCAGTTTGTCGTCCGGGAGGGCGCAGTATTTT	CASSLSSGRAQYF
TRBV20-1	TRBJ2-7	.	few	TGCAGTGCTAGATTGGGGACGTCCCACGAGCAGTACTTC	CSARLGTSHEQYF
TRBV29-1	TRBJ2-1	TRBD1	few	TGCAGCGTTGAAGGCGGGACAGGGGGCGATCTATCCTACAATGAGCAGTTCTTC	CSVEGGTGGDLSYNEQFF
TRBV28	TRBJ2-4	.	many	TGTGCCAGCACCGAAGCAGGACCCGAAGGCAAAAACATTCAGTACTTC	CASTEAGPEGKNIQYF
TRBV4-1	TRBJ2-1	TRBD2	few	TGCGCCAGCAGCCAAGGCCGCCTAGCGGGGAATGAGCAGTTCTTC	CASSQGRLAGNEQFF
TRBV30	TRBJ2-5	TRBD1	few	TGTGCCTGGAGTGCCTTGACAGGGGGAGGTGAGACCCAGTACTTC	CAWSALTGGGETQYF
TRBV7-2	TRBJ2-5	TRBD2	.	TGTGCCAGCAGCTCAATAGCGGGGGCAGGAGGAGAGACCCAGTACTTC	CASSSIAGAGGETQYF
TRBV12-3/TRBV12-4	TRBJ1-4	.	few	TGTGCCAGCACCTCTCTAGGGGCTAATGAAAAACTGTTTTTT	CASTSLGANEKLFF
TRBV13	TRBJ2-7	TRBD2	many	TGTGCCAGCAGCAGCGGGGGATCCTCCGGCGAGCAGTACTTC	CASSSGGSSGEQYF
TRBV7-8	TRBJ2-1	.	few	TGTGCCAGCAGCTCAATCCAGGGGGGGCAAGTCTACAATGAGCAGTTCTTC	CASSSIQGGQVYNEQFF
TRBV7-9	TRBJ2-7	TRBD1	few	TGTGCCAGCAGCTGGACAGGGTCCTACGAGCAGTACTTC	CASSWTGSYEQYF
TRBV18	TRBJ2-6	.	.	TGTGCCAGCTCACCACCGTTAGGCAGGGCTGGGGCCAACGTCCTGACTTTC	CASSPPLGRAGANVLTF
TRBV6-5	TRBJ1-2	.	few	TGTGCCAGCAGTGGCGGACGGGTCTATGGCTACACCTTC	CASSGGRVYGYTF
TRBV20-1	TRBJ1-1	.	.	TGCAGTGCTAGAGATGTTGGGTACAGCATGAACACTGAAGCTTTCTTT	CSARDVGYSMNTEAFF
TRBV12-3/TRBV12-4	TRBJ1-3	.	few	TGTGCCAGCAGTTTTGGGGGAGACACCATATATTTT	CASSFGGDTIYF
TRBV15	TRBJ2-7	.	.	TGTGCCACCAGCAGAGATAGGCACGAGCAGTACTTC	CATSRDRHEQYF
TRBV20-1	TRBJ1-5	.	few	TGCAGTGCTAGAGACCCACAGGGTATTGGTGGTCGTGGGAGTCAGCCCCAGCATTTT	CSARDPQGIGGRGSQPQHF
TRBV20-1	TRBJ2-2	TRBD2	few	TGCAGTGCTAGACTAGCGGGATCGGGGACGCGGGAGCTGTTTTTT	CSARLAGSGTRELFF
TRBV6-2/TRBV6-3	TRBJ2-1	TRBD2	few	TGTGCCAGCAGTTACGAATCTAGCGGGAGGCCGTACAATGAGCAGTTCTTC	CASSYESSGRPYNEQFF
TRBV10-3	TRBJ1-1	.	few	TGTGCCATCAGTGTGAAAGGGTCCACTGAAGCTTTCTTT	CAISVKGSTEAFF
TRBV27	TRBJ1-1	.	few	TGTGCCAGCAGTATCACGGGGGACGGCGAAGCTTTCTTT	CASSITGDGEAFF
TRBV5-1	TRBJ2-7	.	few	TGCGCCAGCAGCGAGACAGGGACTGACGAGCAGTACTTC	CASSETGTDEQYF
TRBV29-1	TRBJ2-7	TRBD1	.	TGCAGCGTTTCGGGACAGGGGAGCGAGCAGTACTTC	CSVSGQGSEQYF
TRBV12-3/TRBV12-4	TRBJ1-6	.	few	TGTGCCAGCTGGGGACGGTATAATTCACCCCTCCACTTT	CASWGRYNSPLHF
TRBV28	TRBJ2-1	.	.	TGTGCCAGCACCTCTACGTTCTTC	CASTSTFF
TRBV4-3	TRBJ2-5	TRBD2	many	TGCGCCAGCAGCCAAGATATACCGGGGGGACAAGAGACCCAGTACTTC	CASSQDIPGGQETQYF
TRBV28	TRBJ2-7	.	.	TGTGCCAGCAGTTTATCCGGGACAAGGAGCTCCTACGAGCAGTACTTC	CASSLSGTRSSYEQYF
TRBV12-3/TRBV12-4	TRBJ2-1	.	few	TGTGCCAGCAGTTTATACGGCTCCTACAATGAGCAGTTCTTC	CASSLYGSYNEQFF
TRBV12-3/TRBV12-4	TRBJ2-3	TRBD2	few	TGTGCCAGCTCCCCGGGGGGGCCCGCAGATACGCAGTATTTT	CASSPGGPADTQYF
TRBV5-1	TRBJ2-1	.	.	TGCGCCAGCAGCTTGGGGCTCCAGGAGCAGTTCTTC	CASSLGLQEQFF
TRBV9	TRBJ1-1	.	few	TGTGCCAGCAGCGTAGGAACAGACCGGATGGGCACTGAAGCTTTCTTT	CASSVGTDRMGTEAFF